These T cell receptor beta chains were read from a single sample in a study of beta chain features in type 1 diabetes. The repertoire was sequenced with immunoSEQ multiplex PCR; TCRdb's copy has only in-frame clones and lacks some. The sample includes about 930,000 clones, about a sixth seen only once; the top ten take roughly 0.025%. The sequenced sample was naive CD4+ T cells from blood. Every receptor here comes from a woman aged 18 to 35 in good health. The CDR3 runs from the conserved cysteine through the conserved F or W. The D gene is left open where the match is weak. Part of the rows lack a size; the others show once, few, many or a class for expanded clones.

j_call clone_size v_call d_call cdr3_aa cdr3_nt
TRBJ2-3 - TRBV18 TRBD1 CASSPPGQGVLRGTDTQYF TGTGCCAGCTCACCCCCGGGACAGGGAGTTTTAAGAGGCACAGATACGCAGTATTTT
TRBJ2-7 - TRBV27 - CASSLFVGAEQYF TGTGCCAGCAGTTTATTCGTCGGGGCCGAGCAGTACTTC
TRBJ2-7 few TRBV16 TRBD1 CASSQGTGVVYEQYF TGTGCCAGCAGCCAAGGGACAGGGGTTGTCTACGAGCAGTACTTC
TRBJ2-5 few TRBV15 TRBD1 CATSGDRVIATQYF TGTGCCACCAGCGGGGACAGGGTTATCGCGACCCAGTACTTC
TRBJ2-5 - TRBV28 TRBD1 CASSFWDRGRKETQYF TGTGCCAGCAGTTTTTGGGACAGGGGGCGAAAGGAGACCCAGTACTTC
TRBJ2-1 - TRBV27 - CASSSFRRLGNEQFF TGTGCCAGCAGTTCTTTTCGGCGGCTTGGCAATGAGCAGTTCTTC
TRBJ1-4 - TRBV2 - CASSEWASGEKLFF TGTGCCAGCAGTGAATGGGCCTCTGGTGAAAAACTGTTTTTT
TRBJ2-7 - TRBV19 - CASSIKRSYEQYF TGTGCCAGTAGTATAAAGCGGAGCTACGAGCAGTACTTC
TRBJ1-1 - TRBV27 - CASSFLRTNTEAFF TGTGCCAGCAGTTTTTTGCGGACGAACACTGAAGCTTTCTTT
TRBJ2-5 - TRBV15 - CATSREQETQYF TGTGCCACCAGCAGAGAGCAGGAGACCCAGTACTTC
TRBJ1-2 - TRBV4-3 TRBD1 CASSQDRGLTSGYTF TGCGCCAGCAGCCAAGATAGGGGGCTAACGAGCGGCTACACCTTC
TRBJ2-3 few TRBV7-9 TRBD2 CASSSSAGSADTQYF TGTGCCAGCAGCTCCTCAGCGGGATCGGCAGATACGCAGTATTTT
TRBJ1-1 few TRBV7-9 TRBD1 CASSPGQGDKTEAFF TGTGCCAGCAGCCCCGGACAGGGTGATAAGACTGAAGCTTTCTTT
TRBJ1-2 few TRBV28 TRBD1 CASGDRGRGYTF TGTGCCAGCGGGGACAGGGGACGCGGCTACACCTTC
TRBJ1-1 few TRBV5-4 - CASRPTGLVTEAFF TGTGCCAGCAGGCCGACGGGGCTGGTCACTGAAGCTTTCTTT
TRBJ1-1 few TRBV20-1 - CSQGSRGEAFF TGCAGCCAGGGCTCTAGGGGTGAAGCTTTCTTT
TRBJ1-1 - TRBV29-1 - CSVWEGLNTEAFF TGCAGCGTTTGGGAAGGATTGAACACTGAAGCTTTCTTT
TRBJ2-7 few TRBV5-4 TRBD1 CASSPGQGRGYEQYF TGTGCCAGCAGCCCCGGACAGGGACGAGGGTACGAGCAGTACTTC
TRBJ2-3 - TRBV27 TRBD2 CASSLSRLAGEQYF TGTGCCAGCAGTTTATCGAGACTAGCGGGGGAACAGTATTTT
TRBJ2-3 - TRBV6-5 TRBD2 CASSYGIGTSEDTQYF TGTGCCAGCAGTTATGGGATAGGGACTAGCGAAGATACGCAGTATTTT
TRBJ2-7 few TRBV18 - CASSSTPPGTASEQYF TGTGCCAGCTCATCCACCCCCCCGGGGACCGCCAGCGAGCAGTACTTC
TRBJ2-5 - TRBV4-1 - CASSQVGGRKSETQYF TGCGCCAGCAGCCAAGTCGGTGGGAGGAAATCGGAGACCCAGTACTTC
TRBJ2-1 - TRBV7-3 TRBD2 CASSRGTSGYNEQFF TGTGCCAGCAGCCGGGGGACTAGCGGCTACAATGAGCAGTTCTTC
TRBJ2-7 - TRBV9 TRBD2 CASSRLAGGEQYF TGTGCCAGCAGCCGACTAGCAGGAGGGGAGCAGTACTTC
TRBJ2-3 - TRBV9 - CASSEDFVGTQYF TGTGCCAGCAGCGAGGACTTCGTAGGTACGCAGTATTTT
TRBJ2-7 - TRBV7-6 - CASSLRPKGGKAYEQYF TGTGCCAGCAGCTTAAGGCCGAAAGGGGGAAAGGCCTACGAGCAGTACTTC
TRBJ1-4 few TRBV7-2 TRBD1 CASSQVGTGNEKLFF TGTGCCAGCAGCCAAGTCGGGACAGGGAATGAAAAACTGTTTTTT
TRBJ2-7 - TRBV7-2 - CASTETGGYEQYF TGTGCCAGCACCGAAACAGGAGGCTACGAGCAGTACTTC
TRBJ2-7 - TRBV7-9 - CASSLVEGKPYF TGTGCCAGCAGCTTAGTTGAAGGGAAACCGTACTTC
TRBJ2-7 few TRBV28 TRBD1 CASYAPGQGADEQYF TGTGCCAGCTACGCCCCTGGACAGGGAGCGGACGAGCAGTACTTC
TRBJ1-1 - TRBV2 - CASRNTEAFF TGTGCCAGCAGGAACACTGAAGCTTTCTTT